These 28 T cell receptor beta chains came from one sample sequenced in a study of T cell responses to AZD1222 COVID-19 vaccine listed by TCRdb under 2021. The time point label, as the study defines it: about 28 days (+/-7) after the second vaccine dose. The library was prepared using the immunoSEQ multiplex PCR assay. Not all clones reach the TCRdb copy of this immuneACCESS table, which keeps in-frame sequences only. Checked studies attribute under half of the gap to unresolved V genes and leave the rest unexplained. In this sample the table shows around 35,000 clones, around 84% of which occur a single time. Jointly, the top ten make up roughly 9.6% of the sample. The input for sequencing was peripheral blood, taken 28 days after the second AZD1222 dose. The receptors were gathered from an adult who received the AZD1222 COVID-19 vaccine.

The chain uses TRBV30 and TRBJ1-6, with 7 nucleotides matching TRBD1. The V gene end was trimmed by 3 bases and the J gene end by 10 bases; junction bases not matched to a gene: 9. The V gene's germline CDR1 is GTSNPN and CDR2 SVGIG (reference sequence). There are 14 residues in the CDR3. CDR3 amino acids: CAWSRTGLESPLHF. The CDR3 bases are TGTGCCTGGAGCCGGACAGGCTTGGAGTCACCCCTCCACTTT.

The genes are TRBV27 and TRBJ2-3; 8 nucleotides align to TRBD2. CDR3 length: 15 residues. Unmatched junction bases numbered 10, after V lost 6 bases and J lost 5 bases. Germline values: CDR1 MNHEY, CDR2 SMNVEV (reference sequence). This chain's CDR3 is CASSLSGIGGDTQYF. The CDR3 DNA sequence: TGTGCCAGCAGCCTTAGCGGGATAGGAGGAGATACGCAGTATTTT.

J is TRBJ2-7 and V is TRBV10-3, with 10 bases fitting TRBD1. The CDR3 runs to 15 residues. The J segment lost 3 bases and the V segment lost 2 bases, leaving 4 bases of the junction unmatched. The germline CDR1 and CDR2 sequences are ENHRY and SYGVKD. The CDR3 reads CAISEPDRGLYEQYF. The CDR3 nucleotides are TGTGCCATCAGTGAGCCTGACAGGGGGCTCTACGAGCAGTACTTC.

The chain carries TRBV2 and TRBJ2-2; D call uncertain. V was shortened by 11 bases and J by 6 bases, with 10 bases between the two germline ends. There are 11 residues in the CDR3. Germline CDR1 reads SNHLY; CDR2 reads FYNNEI. The chain's CDR3 is CAGRGAGELFF. The CDR3 DNA follows: TGTGCCGGCCGCGGCGCCGGGGAGCTGTTTTTT.

The rearrangement joins TRBV7-2 to TRBJ2-1; possible D gene TRBD1, 6 bases. V gave up 5 bases and J gave up 4 bases, with 12 bases separating them. There are 14 residues in the CDR3. The germline CDR1 and CDR2 sequences are SGHTA and FQGNSA. The CDR3 region is CASSPGQTYNEQFF. The DNA for the CDR3 is TGTGCCAGCAGCCCTGGACAGACTTACAATGAGCAGTTCTTC.

The chain joins TRBV6-4 to TRBJ2-1; 8 nucleotides match TRBD1. The trim removed 0 bases at V and 2 bases at J, leaving 6 bases unmatched. The CDR3 covers 17 residues. The germline gives CDR1 MRHNA, CDR2 SNTAGT. CDR3 DNA sequence: TGTGCCAGCAGTGACTCGAGTGTGGGACAGGCCTACAATGAGCAGTTCTTC. It is translated as CASSDSSVGQAYNEQFF.

The rearrangement joins TRBV9 to TRBJ2-1; 11 bases are a match to TRBD2. Germline V lookup: CDR1 SGDLS, CDR2 YYNGEE. The V and J ends lost 3 bases and 4 bases, in that order; junction bases with no gene match: 3. The CDR3 loop spans 15 amino acids. The CDR3 nucleotides are TGTGCCAGCAGCGCCCGACTAGCGGGGTACAATGAGCAGTTCTTC. Encoded protein: CASSARLAGYNEQFF.

The count of this clone is one. The rearrangement links TRBV7-3 to TRBJ1-1; 8 bases are shared with TRBD1. Trimming at V came to 5 bases and at J to 6 bases, leaving 8 bases not matched to a gene. Germline V gene lookup returns CDR1 SGHTA and CDR2 FQGTGA. This CDR3 region has 14 residues. The CDR3 sequence: CASSVGQGIPEAFF. The CDR3 nucleotides are TGTGCCAGCAGCGTTGGACAGGGAATCCCTGAAGCTTTCTTT.

This clone appeared a few times. The rearrangement joins TRBV29-1 to TRBJ1-2; D may be TRBD1 (6 bases). Germline-derived CDR1 and CDR2 are SQVTM and ANQGSEA. CDR3 length: 13 residues. V lost 0 bases to trimming and J lost 2 bases, with 7 bases between them. CDR3 residues: CSVEDGQNYGYTF. CDR3 bases: TGCAGCGTTGAAGATGGACAGAACTATGGCTACACCTTC.

The J gene is TRBJ1-2, the V gene TRBV5-1, with D tentatively TRBD1 (5 bases). CDR1 is SGHRS and CDR2 is YFSETQ in the germline V gene. The CDR3 runs 16 residues. The V and J ends lost 4 bases and 1 base respectively, with 17 bases between them. The CDR3 sequence: CASSPTGTQDNYGYTF. For the CDR3, the DNA is TGCGCCAGCAGCCCGACCGGGACGCAAGATAACTATGGCTACACCTTC.

The CDR3 coding sequence is TGTGCCTGGAATAGACAGAATGGCTACACCTTC. Amino acids: CAWNRQNGYTF. This chain uses TRBV30 with TRBJ1-2, with a weak D call TRBD1 (5 bases). Per germline, CDR1 GTSNPN and CDR2 SVGIG (reference sequence). Trimming removed 4 bases at V and 6 bases at J, with 9 bases between. The CDR3 is 11 amino acids.

The chain has TRBV12-3 or TRBV12-4 and TRBJ1-2; possible D gene TRBD1, 6 bases. This CDR3 comprises 12 residues. V was shortened by 6 bases and J by 8 bases, with 13 bases between the two germline ends. In DNA, the CDR3 is TGTGCCAGCAGCTCCCTCGGGGGCGGCTACACCTTC. Its translation is CASSSLGGGYTF.

The gene calls are TRBV5-6 and TRBJ2-1; weak D call: TRBD1 (5 bases). V gave up 3 bases and J gave up 3 bases, with 16 bases separating them. The CDR3 is made up of 16 amino acids. The germline CDR1 and CDR2 sequences are SGHDT and YYEEEE. CDR3 DNA: TGTGCCAGCAGCTCTTTAGGGGTGGATTACTACAATGAGCAGTTCTTC. Protein: CASSSLGVDYYNEQFF.

The chain recombines TRBV7-6 with TRBJ2-2, with 10 bases fitting TRBD2. The J segment lost 6 bases and the V segment lost 4 bases, leaving 5 bases of the junction unmatched. Germline values: CDR1 SGHVS, CDR2 FNYEAQ. The CDR3 length is 15 residues. For the CDR3, the DNA is TGTGCCAGCAGCTCTAGCGGGAGTTGGTCCGGGGAGCTGTTTTTT. Its protein product is CASSSSGSWSGELFF.

CDR3 bases: TGTGCCAGCAGCACGAACCCTTGGAACACCATATATTTT. Translated, it gives CASSTNPWNTIYF. The V call is TRBV13, the J call TRBJ1-3; no clear D. The CDR3 sequence is 13 residues long. Deletions cut 5 bases from V and 7 bases from J, with 12 bases between. Germline V gene data show CDR1 as PRHDT and CDR2 as FYEKMQ (reference sequence).

The gene calls are TRBV7-9 and TRBJ1-2; D remains unclear. Germline V gives CDR1 SEHNR, CDR2 FQNEAQ (reference sequence). V shed 7 bases and J shed 8 bases, with 14 bases lying between them. The CDR3 spans 12 residues. CDR3 residues: CASISSRGGYTF. The DNA of the CDR3 is TGTGCCAGCATTTCGAGCCGCGGAGGCTACACCTTC.

This sequence joins TRBV19 and TRBJ1-2; D gene ambiguous. The CDR3 runs to 12 residues. V was shortened by 0 bases and J by 4 bases, with 3 bases between the two germline ends. In germline, CDR1 is LNHDA, CDR2 SQIVND (reference sequence). CDR3 sequence: CASSIDGYGYTF. The CDR3 bases are TGTGCCAGTAGTATAGACGGCTATGGCTACACCTTC.

V gene TRBV28 combines with J gene TRBJ2-1; TRBD2 matches 11 bases. CDR3 length: 19 amino acids. Germline-derived CDR1 and CDR2 are MDHEN and SYDVKM. J was trimmed by 0 bases and V by 2 bases; bases with no gene match: 9. The CDR3 nucleotides are TGTGCCAGCAGTTTACTGGGACTAGCGGCTATGAGCTCCTACAATGAGCAGTTCTTC. Its protein is CASSLLGLAAMSSYNEQFF. Variable domain in full (rest from reference TRBV28 and TRBJ2-1): DVKVTQSSRYLVKRTGEKVFLECVQDMDHENMFWYRQDPGLGLRLIYFSYDVKMKEKGDIPEGYSVSREKKERFSLILESASTNQTSMYLCASSLLGLAAMSSYNEQFFGPGTRLTVL.

The genes are TRBV18 and TRBJ1-1, with 7 positions matching TRBD1. CDR1 and CDR2 from the germline V gene are KGHSH and LQKENI. This CDR3 spans 15 amino acids. The ends lost 2 bases at V and 5 bases at J; junction bases unmatched: 8. The CDR3 DNA reads TGTGCCAGCTCACCATCAGAGGGGGCGCGAACTGAAGCTTTCTTT. This sequence encodes CASSPSEGARTEAFF.

This chain links TRBV7-2 with TRBJ1-4; TRBD1 aligns across 9 bases. V lost 3 bases to trimming and J lost 7 bases; unmatched junction nucleotides: 6. Germline V gene lookup returns CDR1 SGHTA and CDR2 FQGNSA. There are 15 residues in the CDR3. The CDR3 DNA reads TGTGCCAGCAGCTTCGTGACAGGGGGTATTGAAAAACTGTTTTTT. Translating it yields CASSFVTGGIEKLFF. Supplemented by reference TRBV7-2 and TRBJ1-4, the full variable domain reads GAGVSQSPSNKVTEKGKDVELRCDPISGHTALYWYRQSLGQGLEFLIYFQGNSAPDKSGLPSDRFSAERTGGSVSTLTIQRTQQEDSAVYLCASSFVTGGIEKLFFGSGTQLSVL.

The rearrangement links TRBV6-5 to TRBJ2-6, with TRBD1 identical over 7 bases. J was trimmed by 4 bases and V by 4 bases; bases with no gene match: 7. This CDR3 spans 16 amino acids. Germline CDR1 and CDR2: MNHEY and SVGAGI. CDR3 bases: TGTGCCAGCAGTTGGGACAGATATCGGGGGGCCAACGTCCTGACTTTC. Amino acid sequence: CASSWDRYRGANVLTF.

The J gene is TRBJ2-7, the V gene TRBV11-2; D is unresolved. The CDR3 runs to 12 residues. Looked up from germline, CDR1 is SGHAT and CDR2 is FQNNGV. Trimming pared 5 bases from V and 3 bases from J, leaving 8 bases between. CDR3 DNA sequence: TGTGCCAGCAGCCACTCGGGCTACGAGCAGTACTTC. This gives the protein CASSHSGYEQYF.

The chain employs TRBV20-1 and TRBJ2-4; D is unclear. Germline CDR1 DFQATT, CDR2 SNEGSKA (reference sequence). V was pared by 3 bases and J by 0 bases, with 6 bases between. The CDR3 consists of 13 residues. The CDR3 here is CSASSVAKNIQYF. In nucleotides, the CDR3 is TGCAGTGCTAGTTCTGTAGCCAAAAACATTCAGTACTTC.

The chain recombines TRBV7-3 with TRBJ2-2, with D possibly TRBD2 on 5 matching bases. Trimming stripped 5 bases from V and 5 bases from J, with 18 bases between. The germline gives CDR1 SGHTA, CDR2 FQGTGA. CDR3 length equals 16 residues. CDR3 in DNA: TGTGCCAGCAGCCCCCAGCCCCGCGGGCGAACCGGGGAGCTGTTTTTT. Translating gives CASSPQPRGRTGELFF.

This clone was seen only a few times. The chain links TRBV6-6 to TRBJ1-2; D possibly corresponds to TRBD1 (6 bases). The V and J ends lost 6 bases and 6 bases respectively, with 11 bases between them. Germline V lookup: CDR1 MNHNY, CDR2 SVGAGI (reference sequence). CDR3 size: 12 residues. CDR3 sequence reads: CASRRQAHGYTF. CDR3 nucleotide sequence: TGTGCCAGCAGACGACAGGCTCATGGCTACACCTTC.

V and J are TRBV5-1 and TRBJ2-1; perhaps TRBD2 as D (5 bases). CDR3 length: 14 amino acids. The V end lost 6 bases, the J end lost 4 bases, and 14 bases lay between the germline ends. CDR1 is SGHRS, CDR2 YFSETQ, per germline. The CDR3 DNA follows: TGCGCCAGCACAAGAGGGCAAGATTACAATGAGCAGTTCTTC. It codes for CASTRGQDYNEQFF.

The J gene is TRBJ2-3, the V gene TRBV29-1, with 7 bases matching TRBD1. V trimming: 5 bases; J trimming: 6 bases; junction bases outside the gene matches: 20. Germline CDR1 and CDR2: SQVTM and ANQGSEA. This CDR3 is 17 amino acids long. CDR3 residues: CSVRRTGGIATWDTQYF. CDR3 nucleotides: TGCAGCGTTCGCCGGACAGGAGGTATTGCCACTTGGGATACGCAGTATTTT.

The chain recombines TRBV29-1 with TRBJ2-1, with TRBD2 matching over 10 bases. The CDR3 is made up of 13 amino acids. The V segment lost 6 bases and the J segment 3 bases; nucleotides outside the gene matches: 2. Germline V gene lookup returns CDR1 SQVTM and CDR2 ANQGSEA. CDR3 sequence reads: CSVGTSVYNEQFF. CDR3 bases: TGCAGCGTAGGGACTAGCGTCTACAATGAGCAGTTCTTC.